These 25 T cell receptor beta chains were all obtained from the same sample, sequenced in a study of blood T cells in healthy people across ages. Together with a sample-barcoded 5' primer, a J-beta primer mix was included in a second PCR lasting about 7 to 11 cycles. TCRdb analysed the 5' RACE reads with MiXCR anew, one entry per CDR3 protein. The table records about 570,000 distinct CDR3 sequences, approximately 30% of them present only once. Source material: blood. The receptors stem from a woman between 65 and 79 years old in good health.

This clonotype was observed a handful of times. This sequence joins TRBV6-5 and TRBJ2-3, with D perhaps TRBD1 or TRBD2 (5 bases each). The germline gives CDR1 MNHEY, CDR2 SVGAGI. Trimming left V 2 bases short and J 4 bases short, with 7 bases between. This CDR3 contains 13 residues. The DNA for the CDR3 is TGTGCCAGCAGTTACCGGGACGCAGATACGCAGTATTTT. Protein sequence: CASSYRDADTQYF.

The CDR3 here is CASSRRSSVGQMNTEAFF. The DNA of the CDR3 is TGCGCCAGCAGCCGACGATCATCGGTGGGACAGATGAACACTGAAGCTTTCTTT. The gene calls are TRBV5-1 and TRBJ1-1; 7 bases line up with TRBD1. Losses at the gene ends were 4 bases for V and 0 bases for J; bases not matched to a gene: 15. Germline assignment: CDR1 SGHRS and CDR2 YFSETQ. The CDR3 loop spans 18 amino acids.

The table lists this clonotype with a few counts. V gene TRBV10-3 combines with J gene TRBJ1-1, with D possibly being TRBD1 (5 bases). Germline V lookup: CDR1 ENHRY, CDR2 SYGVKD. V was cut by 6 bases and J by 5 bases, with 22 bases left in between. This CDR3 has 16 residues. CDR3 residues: CAISPGPHLRETEAFF. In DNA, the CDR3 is TGTGCCATCAGCCCGGGACCGCACCTTCGCGAGACTGAAGCTTTCTTT.

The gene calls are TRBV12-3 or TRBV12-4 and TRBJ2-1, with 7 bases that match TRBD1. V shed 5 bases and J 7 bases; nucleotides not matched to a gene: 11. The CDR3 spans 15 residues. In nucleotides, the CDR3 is TGTGCCAGCAGTCCGACAGGGTACCCCCTTAATGAGCAGTTCTTC. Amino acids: CASSPTGYPLNEQFF.

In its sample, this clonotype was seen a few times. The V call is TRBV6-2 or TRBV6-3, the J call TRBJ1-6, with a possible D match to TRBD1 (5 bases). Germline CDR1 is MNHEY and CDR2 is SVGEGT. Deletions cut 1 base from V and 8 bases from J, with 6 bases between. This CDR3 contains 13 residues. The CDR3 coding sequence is TGTGCCAGCAGTTACTTCAGGGATTCACCCCTCCACTTT. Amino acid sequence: CASSYFRDSPLHF.

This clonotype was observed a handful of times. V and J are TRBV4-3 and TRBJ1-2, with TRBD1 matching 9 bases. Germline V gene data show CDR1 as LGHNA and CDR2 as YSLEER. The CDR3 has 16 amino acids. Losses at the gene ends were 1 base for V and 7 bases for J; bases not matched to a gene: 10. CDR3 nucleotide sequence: TGCGCCAGCAGCCAAGCCCTTTCACAGGGGGCGAGTGGCTACACCTTC. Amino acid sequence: CASSQALSQGASGYTF.

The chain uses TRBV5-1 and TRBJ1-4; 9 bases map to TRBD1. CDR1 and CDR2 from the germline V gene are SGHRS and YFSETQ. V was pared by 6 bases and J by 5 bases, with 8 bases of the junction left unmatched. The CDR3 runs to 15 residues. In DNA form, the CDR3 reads TGCGCCAGCACCATAACCGGGACAGGGAATGAAAAACTGTTTTTT. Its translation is CASTITGTGNEKLFF. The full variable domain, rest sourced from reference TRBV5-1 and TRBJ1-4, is KAGVTQTPRYLIKTRGQQVTLSCSPISGHRSVSWYQQTPGQGLQFLFEYFSETQRNKGNFPGRFSGRQFSNSRSEMNVSTLELGDSALYLCASTITGTGNEKLFFGSGTQLSVL.

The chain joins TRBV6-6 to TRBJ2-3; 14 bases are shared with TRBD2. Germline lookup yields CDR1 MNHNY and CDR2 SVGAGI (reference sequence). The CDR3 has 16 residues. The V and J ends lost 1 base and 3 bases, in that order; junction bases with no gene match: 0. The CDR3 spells CASSYWTSGRTDTQYF. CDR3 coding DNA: TGTGCCAGCAGTTACTGGACTAGCGGGAGGACAGATACGCAGTATTTT.

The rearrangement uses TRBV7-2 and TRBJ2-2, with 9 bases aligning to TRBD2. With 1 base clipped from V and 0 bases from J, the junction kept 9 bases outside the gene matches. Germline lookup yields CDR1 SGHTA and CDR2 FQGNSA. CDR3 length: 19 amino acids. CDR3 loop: CASSLVPAIAGANTGELFF. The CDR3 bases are TGTGCCAGCAGCTTAGTTCCGGCGATAGCGGGGGCGAACACCGGGGAGCTGTTTTTT.

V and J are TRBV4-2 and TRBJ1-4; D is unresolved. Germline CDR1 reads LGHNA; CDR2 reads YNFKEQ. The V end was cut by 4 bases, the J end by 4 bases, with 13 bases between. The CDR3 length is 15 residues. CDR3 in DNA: TGTGCCAGCAGCCCCGAAACCGGATTTAATGAAAAACTGTTTTTT. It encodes CASSPETGFNEKLFF.

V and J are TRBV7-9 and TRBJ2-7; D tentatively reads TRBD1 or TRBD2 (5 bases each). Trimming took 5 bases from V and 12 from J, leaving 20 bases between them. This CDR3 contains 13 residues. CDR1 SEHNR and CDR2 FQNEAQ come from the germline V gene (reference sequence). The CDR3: CASSLSGTAAGYF. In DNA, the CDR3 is TGTGCCAGCAGCCTTAGTGGGACGGCCGCGGGGTACTTC.

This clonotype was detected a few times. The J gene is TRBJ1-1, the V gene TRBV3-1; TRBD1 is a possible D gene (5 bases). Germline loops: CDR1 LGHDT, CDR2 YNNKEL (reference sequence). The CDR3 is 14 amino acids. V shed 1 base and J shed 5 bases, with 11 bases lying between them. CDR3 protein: CASSQVGGVTEAFF. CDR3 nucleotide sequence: TGTGCCAGCAGCCAAGTAGGAGGGGTGACTGAAGCTTTCTTT. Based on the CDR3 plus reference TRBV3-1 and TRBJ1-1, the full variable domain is DTAVSQTPKYLVTQMGNDKSIKCEQNLGHDTMYWYKQDSKKFLKIMFSYNNKELIINETVPNRFSPKSPDKAHLNLHINSLELGDSAVYFCASSQVGGVTEAFFGQGTRLTVV.

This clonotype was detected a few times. In DNA, the CDR3 is TGTGCCAGCAGTGTTGGCCCCAGGGTCGGACATGGCTACACCTTC. Its protein product is CASSVGPRVGHGYTF. The V call is TRBV2, the J call TRBJ1-2; a weak D match, TRBD1 (5 bases). The germline V and J ends were trimmed by 4 bases and 6 bases, with 18 bases remaining between them. The CDR3 has 15 residues. CDR1 is SNHLY, CDR2 FYNNEI, per germline. The entire variable domain, with the rest obtained from reference TRBV2 and TRBJ1-2, is as follows: EPEVTQTPSHQVTQMGQEVILRCVPISNHLYFYWYRQILGQKVEFLVSFYNNEISEKSEIFDDQFSVERPDGSNFTLKIRSTKLEDSAMYFCASSVGPRVGHGYTFGSGTRLTVV.

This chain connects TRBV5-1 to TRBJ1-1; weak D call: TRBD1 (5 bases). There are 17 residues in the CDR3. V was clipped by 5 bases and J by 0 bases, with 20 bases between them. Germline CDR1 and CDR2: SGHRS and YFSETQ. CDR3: CASSLPWGGDMNTEAFF. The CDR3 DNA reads TGCGCCAGCAGTTTACCCTGGGGGGGGGATATGAACACTGAAGCTTTCTTT. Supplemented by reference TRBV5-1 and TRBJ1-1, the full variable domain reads KAGVTQTPRYLIKTRGQQVTLSCSPISGHRSVSWYQQTPGQGLQFLFEYFSETQRNKGNFPGRFSGRQFSNSRSEMNVSTLELGDSALYLCASSLPWGGDMNTEAFFGQGTRLTVV.

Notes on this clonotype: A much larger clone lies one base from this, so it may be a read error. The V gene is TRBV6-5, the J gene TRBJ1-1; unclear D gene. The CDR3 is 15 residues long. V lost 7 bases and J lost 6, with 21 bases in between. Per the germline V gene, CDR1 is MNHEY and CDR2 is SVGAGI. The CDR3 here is CASKTVEIRDSEAFF. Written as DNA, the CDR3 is TGTGCCAGCAAGACGGTGGAGATTCGAGACTCTGAAGCTTTCTTT.

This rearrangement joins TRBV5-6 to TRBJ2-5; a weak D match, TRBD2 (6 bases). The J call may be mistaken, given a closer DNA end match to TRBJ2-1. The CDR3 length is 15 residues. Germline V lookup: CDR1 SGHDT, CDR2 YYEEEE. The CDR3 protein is CASSLERGIVDEQFF. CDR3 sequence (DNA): TGTGCCAGCAGCTTGGAACGGGGGATCGTAGATGAGCAGTTCTTC.

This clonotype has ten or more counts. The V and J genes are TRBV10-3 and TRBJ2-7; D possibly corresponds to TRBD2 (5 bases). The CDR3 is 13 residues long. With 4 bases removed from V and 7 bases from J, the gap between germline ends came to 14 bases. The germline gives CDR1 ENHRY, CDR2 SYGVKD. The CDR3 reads CAISGSGVREQYF. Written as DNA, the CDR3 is TGTGCCATCAGTGGTTCCGGGGTACGGGAGCAGTACTTC.

DNA of the CDR3: TGTGCCAGCAGCGTCGAAGTATCGGGGATTCAGCCCCAGCATTTT. Its translation: CASSVEVSGIQPQHF. This rearrangement joins TRBV7-2 to TRBJ1-5; no firm D call. This CDR3 spans 15 amino acids. The germline V gene encodes CDR1 SGHTA and CDR2 FQGNSA. V was clipped by 5 bases and J by 6 bases, with 17 bases between them.

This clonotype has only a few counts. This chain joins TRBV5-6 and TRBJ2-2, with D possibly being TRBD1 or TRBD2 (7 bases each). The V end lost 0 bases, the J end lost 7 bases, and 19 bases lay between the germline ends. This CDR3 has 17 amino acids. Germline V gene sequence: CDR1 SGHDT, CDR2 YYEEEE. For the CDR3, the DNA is TGTGCCAGCAGCTTGGCCAGGGGGAGGGGGTTCGGCGGGGAGCTGTTTTTT. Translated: CASSLARGRGFGGELFF.

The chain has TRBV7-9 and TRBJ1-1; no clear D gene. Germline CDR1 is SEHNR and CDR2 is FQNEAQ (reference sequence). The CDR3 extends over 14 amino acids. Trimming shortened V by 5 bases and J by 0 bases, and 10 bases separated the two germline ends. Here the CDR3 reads CASSPLRMNTEAFF. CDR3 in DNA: TGTGCCAGCAGCCCCTTACGTATGAACACTGAAGCTTTCTTT.

This CDR3 is CASSLTSGQGALYF. In DNA, the CDR3 is TGCGCCAGCAGCTTGACCTCGGGACAGGGTGCTTTGTACTTC. The V gene is TRBV5-1, the J gene TRBJ2-4; TRBD1 agrees at 9 bases. V lost 1 base and J lost 15; bases outside the gene matches: 11. Germline assignment: CDR1 SGHRS and CDR2 YFSETQ. The CDR3 sequence is 14 residues long.

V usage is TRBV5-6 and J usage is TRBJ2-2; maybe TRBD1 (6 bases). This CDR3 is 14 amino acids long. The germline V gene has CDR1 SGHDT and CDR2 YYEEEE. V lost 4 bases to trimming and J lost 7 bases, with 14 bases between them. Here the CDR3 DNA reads TGTGCCAGCAGCACCGACAGGTGGTACGGGGAGCTGTTTTTT. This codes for CASSTDRWYGELFF.

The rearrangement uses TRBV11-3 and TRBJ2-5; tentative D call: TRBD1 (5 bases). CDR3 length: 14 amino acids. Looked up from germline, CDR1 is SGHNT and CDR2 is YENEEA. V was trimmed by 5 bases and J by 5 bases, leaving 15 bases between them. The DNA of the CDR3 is TGTGCCAGCAGCCCAGGGCAGGGCTCGGAGACCCAGTACTTC. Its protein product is CASSPGQGSETQYF.

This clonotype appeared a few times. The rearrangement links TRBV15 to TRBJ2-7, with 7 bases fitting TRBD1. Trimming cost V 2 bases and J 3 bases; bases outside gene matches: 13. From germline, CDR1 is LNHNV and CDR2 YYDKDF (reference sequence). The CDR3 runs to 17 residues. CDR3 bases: TGTGCCACCAGCAGATCCCAGCCGGGACAGACATACTACGAGCAGTACTTC. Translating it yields CATSRSQPGQTYYEQYF.

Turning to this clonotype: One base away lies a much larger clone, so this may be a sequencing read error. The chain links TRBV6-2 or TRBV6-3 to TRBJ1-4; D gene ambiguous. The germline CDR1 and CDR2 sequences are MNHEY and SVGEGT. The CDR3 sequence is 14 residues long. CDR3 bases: TGTGCCAGCACCGACCGACACGGGAATGAAAAACTGGTTTTT. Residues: CASTDRHGNEKLVF.